Included here is one T cell receptor (beta chain) sequence, with context. These data belong to a study of blood T cell repertoires in COVID-19. The table came from immunoSEQ multiplex PCR; TCRdb's copy has only in-frame clones and leaves some out. Of a few hundred thousand clones listed, roughly 90% are singletons. The study drew participants aged about 18 to 95 years from some 23 US areas. Cohorts were determined from participant-reported clinical history. Cohort 3 recovered donors had two negative PCRs, clearance, or symptom resolution. In germline, CDR1 is MDHEN, CDR2 SYDVKM. With 5 bases removed from V and 3 bases from J, the gap between germline ends came to 14 bases. The CDR3 totals 14 residues.

The sample taken for sequencing was PBMCs or T cells enriched from blood (not recorded which). This receptor was obtained from a woman aged 60-70 years who had recovered from COVID-19. The J gene is TRBJ2-7, the V gene TRBV28, with D tentatively TRBD1 (6 bases). Here the CDR3 DNA reads TGTGCCAGCAGTCGCATAACAGGGATCTACGAGCAGTACTTC. It encodes CASSRITGIYEQYF.